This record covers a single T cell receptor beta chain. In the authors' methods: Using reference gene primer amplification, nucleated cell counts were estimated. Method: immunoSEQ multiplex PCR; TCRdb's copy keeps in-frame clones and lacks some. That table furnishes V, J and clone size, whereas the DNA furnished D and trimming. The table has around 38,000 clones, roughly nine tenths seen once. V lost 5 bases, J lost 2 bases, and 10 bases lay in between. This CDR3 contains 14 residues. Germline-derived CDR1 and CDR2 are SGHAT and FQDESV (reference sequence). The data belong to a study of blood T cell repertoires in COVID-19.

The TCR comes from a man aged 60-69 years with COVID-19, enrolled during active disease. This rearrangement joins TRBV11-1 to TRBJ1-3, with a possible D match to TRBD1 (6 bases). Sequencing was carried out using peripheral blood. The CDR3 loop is CASSPHRAGNTIYF. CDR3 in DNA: TGTGCCAGCAGCCCACACAGGGCTGGAAACACCATATATTTT.